The clone carrying this TCR beta chain appeared a few times. The data originate from a study of quantifying T cell responses using KT2 cells. Turning to the study itself: cDNA was made from DNase-treated RNA using alpha and beta constant primers.

Trimming at V came to 3 bases and at J to 7 bases, leaving 4 bases not matched to a gene. The CDR3 extends over 14 amino acids. An oligo carrying a UMI was ligated to the cDNA 3' end. An equimolar mix of RC1.1 and RC1.2 primed the beta chain across TRBC1 and TRBC2. TCRdb reprocessed the UMI-ligation and nested PCR reads with MiXCR, giving one entry per CDR3 protein. The sample has some 33,000 distinct CDR3 sequences; about 9.3% are singletons. Source material: PBMCs spiked with cells of the T cell clone KT2. The chain carries TRBV12-3 or TRBV12-4 and TRBJ1-2; 11 positions match TRBD1. This sequence was found in a human donor. CDR3 nucleotide sequence: TGTGCCAGCAGTTTCCGGACAGGGGGCAGTGGCTACACCTTC. Amino acid sequence: CASSFRTGGSGYTF.